These 26 T cell receptor beta chains were all obtained from the same sample, sequenced in a study of technical replicates of blood from a handful of donors. The table came from immunoSEQ multiplex PCR; TCRdb's copy has only in-frame clones and leaves some out. Of just over 95,000 clones detected, approximately 94% appear once; the ten largest clones hold around 0.31%. Sequencing input: T cells isolated from PBMCs. These receptors all stem from a human donor in good health.

This chain uses TRBV28 with TRBJ2-7, with a possible D match to TRBD2 (5 bases). The CDR3 contains 13 residues. V was clipped by 6 bases and J by 0 bases, with 9 bases between them. Germline values: CDR1 MDHEN, CDR2 SYDVKM. CDR3 DNA: TGTGCCAGCAGGGAAAGCGGCTCCTACGAGCAGTACTTC. This codes for CASRESGSYEQYF.

The chain links TRBV5-1 to TRBJ1-2, with a tentative D call TRBD1 (6 bases). The germline V gene has CDR1 SGHRS and CDR2 YFSETQ. The CDR3 runs 14 residues. V shed 3 bases and J shed 2 bases, with 11 bases lying between them. CDR3 sequence reads: CASSSGQLNYGYTF. The CDR3, as DNA: TGCGCCAGCAGCTCCGGACAGTTAAACTATGGCTACACCTTC.

The chain links TRBV15 to TRBJ2-6; D unresolved. The V end lost 0 bases, the J end lost 0 bases, and 6 bases lay between the germline ends. CDR1 LNHNV and CDR2 YYDKDF come from the germline V gene (reference sequence). This CDR3 comprises 16 residues. The CDR3 sequence: CATSRDSISGANVLTF. As DNA, the CDR3 is TGTGCCACCAGCAGAGACAGTATCTCTGGGGCCAACGTCCTGACTTTC.

V gene TRBV5-1 combines with J gene TRBJ2-4; D might be TRBD2 (6 bases). The CDR3 loop spans 15 amino acids. The V and J ends lost 0 bases and 6 bases respectively, with 13 bases between them. The germline CDR1 and CDR2 sequences are SGHRS and YFSETQ. The CDR3 spells CASSLALGAGNIQYF. CDR3 nucleotide sequence: TGCGCCAGCAGCTTGGCCTTAGGAGCGGGAAACATTCAGTACTTC.

The V call is TRBV30, the J call TRBJ2-3, with D unclear. The CDR3 is 11 amino acids. V lost 6 bases and J 2 bases, leaving 6 bases between the germline ends. Per the germline V gene, CDR1 is GTSNPN and CDR2 is SVGIG (reference sequence). CDR3: CACLNTDTQYF. The DNA of the CDR3 is TGTGCCTGCCTTAACACAGATACGCAGTATTTT.

V and J are TRBV7-6 and TRBJ2-2; D is ambiguous. In germline, CDR1 is SGHVS, CDR2 FNYEAQ. The CDR3 runs to 11 residues. V was shortened by 2 bases and J by 8 bases, with 3 bases between the two germline ends. CDR3 loop: CASSLIGELFF. The CDR3, as DNA: TGTGCCAGCAGCTTAATAGGGGAGCTGTTTTTT.

DNA of the CDR3: TGTGCCAGCAGCCCATCTTTGCAGGGAAACTATGGCTACACCTTC. This sequence encodes CASSPSLQGNYGYTF. The chain uses TRBV7-2 and TRBJ1-2; a weak D match, TRBD1 (5 bases). In germline, CDR1 is SGHTA, CDR2 FQGNSA. The V end lost 5 bases, the J end lost 2 bases, and 15 bases lay between the germline ends. This CDR3 region has 15 residues. The complete variable domain, with remaining parts taken from reference TRBV7-2 and TRBJ1-2, reads GAGVSQSPSNKVTEKGKDVELRCDPISGHTALYWYRQSLGQGLEFLIYFQGNSAPDKSGLPSDRFSAERTGGSVSTLTIQRTQQEDSAVYLCASSPSLQGNYGYTFGSGTRLTVV.

This clone was seen only a few times. The chain uses TRBV7-9 and TRBJ1-1; no clear D. With 3 bases removed from V and 1 base from J, the gap between germline ends came to 6 bases. The CDR3 is 13 amino acids. Germline V lookup: CDR1 SEHNR, CDR2 FQNEAQ (reference sequence). This CDR3 is CASSFGENTEAFF. CDR3 in DNA: TGTGCCAGCAGCTTCGGGGAGAACACTGAAGCTTTCTTT.

This chain joins TRBV11-3 and TRBJ2-5; 15 nucleotides align to TRBD2. CDR3 length: 16 amino acids. J lost 3 bases, V lost 3 bases, and 2 bases had no gene match. Per germline, CDR1 SGHNT and CDR2 YENEEA. CDR3 loop: CASSFRTSGREETQYF. The CDR3 nucleotides are TGTGCCAGCAGCTTCCGGACTAGCGGGAGGGAAGAGACCCAGTACTTC.

The V gene is TRBV27, the J gene TRBJ2-7; 9 bases are shared with TRBD1. CDR3 length: 13 residues. Looked up from germline, CDR1 is MNHEY and CDR2 is SMNVEV (reference sequence). V shed 6 bases and J 4 bases; nucleotides not matched to a gene: 4. CDR3 nucleotides: TGTGCCAGCAGCTACAGGGGGCAATACGAGCAGTACTTC. Its protein product is CASSYRGQYEQYF.

V gene TRBV4-3 combines with J gene TRBJ2-7, with a tentative D call TRBD2 (6 bases). Per germline, CDR1 LGHNA and CDR2 YSLEER. V was trimmed by 0 bases and J by 2 bases, leaving 14 bases between them. The CDR3 length is 16 residues. CDR3: CASSQDPTAGTYEQYF. The CDR3 DNA reads TGCGCCAGCAGCCAAGACCCCACTGCGGGGACCTACGAGCAGTACTTC.

The chain has TRBV27 and TRBJ1-5; D is perhaps TRBD1 (5 bases). Germline-derived CDR1 and CDR2 are MNHEY and SMNVEV (reference sequence). The V end lost 5 bases, the J end lost 6 bases, and 14 bases lay between the germline ends. The CDR3 totals 14 residues. DNA for the CDR3: TGTGCCAGCAGTCCTACAGGCTGGGGTCAGCCCCAGCATTTT. It yields the protein CASSPTGWGQPQHF.

The chain couples TRBV28 to TRBJ2-1; TRBD1 is a possible D gene (5 bases). Between the trimmed V and J ends, which lost 5 bases and 8 bases, there was a span of 22 bases. The CDR3 is 16 residues long. Germline CDR1 reads MDHEN; CDR2 reads SYDVKM. The CDR3, as DNA: TGTGCCAGCAGTACGAATGGGATACAGGACGGCGATGAGCAGTTCTTC. Translating it yields CASSTNGIQDGDEQFF.

Here the CDR3 DNA reads TGTGCCAGCAGTCCATCTCAAGGGGCCTTTTCCTACGAGCAGTACTTC. Translated, it gives CASSPSQGAFSYEQYF. The gene calls are TRBV27 and TRBJ2-7; D is possibly TRBD1 (5 bases). V was cut by 5 bases and J by 1 base, with 18 bases left in between. This CDR3 region has 16 residues. CDR1 is MNHEY, CDR2 SMNVEV, per germline (reference sequence).

In nucleotides, the CDR3 is TGTGCCAGCAGCTTAATCAGGGGCTACGAGCAGTACTTC. Translation: CASSLIRGYEQYF. V is TRBV11-3 and J is TRBJ2-7; possible D gene TRBD1, 6 bases. V lost 2 bases to trimming and J lost 3 bases, with 8 bases between them. The CDR3 length is 13 residues. CDR1 and CDR2 (germline): SGHNT, YENEEA.

The chain links TRBV10-3 to TRBJ2-5, with D perhaps TRBD2 (5 bases). The DNA end lines up better with TRBJ2-7; the J call may be wrong. Germline V gene sequence: CDR1 ENHRY, CDR2 SYGVKD. This CDR3 has 14 residues. Here the CDR3 reads CAISDWTGSYEQYF. DNA for the CDR3: TGTGCCATCAGTGATTGGACTGGCTCCTACGAGCAGTACTTC.

The J gene is TRBJ2-7, the V gene TRBV19, with 8 nucleotides matching TRBD2. CDR1 and CDR2 from the germline V gene are LNHDA and SQIVND (reference sequence). The CDR3 loop spans 16 amino acids. Trimming took 3 bases from V and 4 from J; bases not matched to a gene: 11. DNA for the CDR3: TGTGCCAGTAGTATCGAACTAGCGGCCGTCCGATACGAGCAGTACTTC. This gives the protein CASSIELAAVRYEQYF.

The V call is TRBV9, the J call TRBJ1-2; no firm D call. Trimming shortened V by 7 bases and J by 2 bases, and 18 bases separated the two germline ends. In germline, CDR1 is SGDLS, CDR2 YYNGEE. The CDR3 is 15 amino acids. The CDR3 reads CASGYGSTWNYGYTF. CDR3 sequence (DNA): TGTGCCAGCGGATACGGGTCCACGTGGAACTATGGCTACACCTTC.

J is TRBJ2-7 and V is TRBV13; TRBD1 matches at 7 bases. Germline V gives CDR1 PRHDT, CDR2 FYEKMQ (reference sequence). V lost 0 bases to trimming and J lost 3 bases; unmatched junction nucleotides: 11. This CDR3 has 17 residues. The CDR3 is CASSLGPGTVLNYEQYF. CDR3 coding DNA: TGTGCCAGCAGCTTAGGCCCCGGGACAGTGCTCAACTACGAGCAGTACTTC.

The chain carries TRBV5-1 and TRBJ2-7; D possibly corresponds to TRBD1 (6 bases). This CDR3 has 13 amino acids. Germline assignment: CDR1 SGHRS and CDR2 YFSETQ. V lost 2 bases to trimming and J lost 2 bases, with 8 bases between them. CDR3 sequence: CASSFNRAYEQYF. DNA for the CDR3: TGCGCCAGCAGCTTTAACAGGGCCTACGAGCAGTACTTC.

The chain links TRBV25-1 to TRBJ2-1, with D possibly TRBD2 on 6 matching bases. Germline V gives CDR1 MGHDK, CDR2 SYGVNS. The CDR3 is 16 residues long. Trimming removed 2 bases at V and 7 bases at J, with 18 bases between. CDR3 sequence: CASSESQDSGRNEQFF. For the CDR3, the DNA is TGTGCCAGCAGTGAAAGCCAGGATAGCGGAAGAAATGAGCAGTTCTTC.

V and J are TRBV6-5 and TRBJ1-1; the D is unclear. Trimming removed 2 bases at V and 1 base at J, with 5 bases between. Germline V gives CDR1 MNHEY, CDR2 SVGAGI. The CDR3 is 13 amino acids. CDR3: CASSYRPNTEAFF. CDR3 nucleotide sequence: TGTGCCAGCAGTTACCGTCCGAACACTGAAGCTTTCTTT.

This chain joins TRBV19 and TRBJ2-2; 8 nucleotides agree with TRBD2. V shed 1 base and J 9 bases; nucleotides not matched to a gene: 4. This CDR3 is 14 amino acids long. Germline-derived CDR1 and CDR2 are LNHDA and SQIVND (reference sequence). CDR3 coding DNA: TGTGCCAGTAGTATAGCTCGCGGGAGGTGGGAGCTGTTTTTT. Encoded protein: CASSIARGRWELFF.

V usage is TRBV5-6 and J usage is TRBJ1-2; TRBD1 matches at 10 bases. The V gene's germline CDR1 is SGHDT and CDR2 YYEEEE. The CDR3 has 14 amino acids. Trimming at V came to 6 bases and at J to 5 bases, leaving 7 bases not matched to a gene. The CDR3 protein is CASTLWDRGYGYTF. For the CDR3, the DNA is TGTGCCAGCACTCTTTGGGACAGGGGATATGGCTACACCTTC.

In this sample, this clone turned up once. The V gene is TRBV6-5, the J gene TRBJ2-5; tentative D call: TRBD1 (5 bases). V was shortened by 0 bases and J by 0 bases, with 11 bases between the two germline ends. Germline values: CDR1 MNHEY, CDR2 SVGAGI. The CDR3 has 16 residues. The CDR3, as DNA: TGTGCCAGCAGTTACTCTAGGGGAAGAAACCAAGAGACCCAGTACTTC. Its protein is CASSYSRGRNQETQYF.

The chain employs TRBV6-1 and TRBJ2-7, with a possible D match to TRBD1 (5 bases). This CDR3 is built from 13 residues. Germline V gene data show CDR1 as MNHNS and CDR2 as SASEGT. V gave up 6 bases and J gave up 5 bases, with 14 bases separating them. The CDR3 DNA reads TGTGCCAGCAGAAAGGACAATTGGAACGAGCAGTACTTC. It encodes CASRKDNWNEQYF.